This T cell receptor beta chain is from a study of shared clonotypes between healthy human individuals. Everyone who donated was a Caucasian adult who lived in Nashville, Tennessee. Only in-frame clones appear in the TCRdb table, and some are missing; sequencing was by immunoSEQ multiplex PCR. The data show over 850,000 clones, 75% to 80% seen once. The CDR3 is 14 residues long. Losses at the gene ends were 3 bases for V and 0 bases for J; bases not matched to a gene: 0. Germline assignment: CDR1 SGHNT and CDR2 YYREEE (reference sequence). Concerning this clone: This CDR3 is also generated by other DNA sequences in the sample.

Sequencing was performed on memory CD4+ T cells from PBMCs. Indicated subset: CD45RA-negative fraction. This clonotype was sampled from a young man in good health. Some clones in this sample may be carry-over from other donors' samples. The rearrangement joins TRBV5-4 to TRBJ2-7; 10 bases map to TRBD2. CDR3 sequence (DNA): TGTGCCAGCAGCTCTAGCGGGGGCTCCTACGAGCAGTACTTC. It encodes CASSSSGGSYEQYF.